This T cell receptor (beta chain) was identified in a study of CD8 T cells in ankylosing spondylitis. The CDR3 consists of 16 residues. The V gene's germline CDR1 is SGHKS and CDR2 YYEKEE (reference sequence). The V and J ends lost 4 bases and 1 base, in that order; junction bases with no gene match: 10. Remarks on this clonotype: The target antigen is unknown.

Study-level findings and limits: Apparently characteristic of ankylosing spondylitis blood was a TCR beta motif (roughly eight highly homologous variants).

Quantitative molecular-barcoded 5'-RACE generated the TCR beta libraries. TCRdb independently ran MiXCR on the 5' RACE reads; one entry per CDR3 protein. The data contain 700,000 or so distinct CDR3 sequences, under 20% of them singletons. The sample comprised blood, either unsorted or a sorted T cell fraction (not recorded which). The TCR sequence derives from a male donor with ankylosing spondylitis. The genes are TRBV5-5 and TRBJ1-1, with TRBD1 matching over 7 bases. The CDR3 sequence: CASSPDRDLANTEAFF. The CDR3, as DNA: TGTGCCAGCAGCCCCGACAGGGATCTAGCGAACACTGAAGCTTTCTTT. Drawing the rest from reference TRBV5-5 and TRBJ1-1, the complete variable domain is DAGVTQSPTHLIKTRGQQVTLRCSPISGHKSVSWYQQVLGQGPQFIFQYYEKEERGRGNFPDRFSARQFPNYSSELNVNALLLGDSALYLCASSPDRDLANTEAFFGQGTRLTVV.